The entry below describes one T cell receptor beta chain. This CDR3 region has 15 residues. Per the germline V gene, CDR1 is MDHEN and CDR2 is SYDVKM. The V end lost 3 bases, the J end lost 0 bases, and 9 bases lay between the germline ends. The data were taken from a study of cytomegalovirus exposure and HLA in healthy donors. Across the whole study: A data release that came early held roughly 80 million unique TCRs from HLA-typed donors.

PCR involved 60 Vbeta and 13 Jbeta primers. The table came from immunoSEQ multiplex PCR; TCRdb's copy has only in-frame clones and leaves some out. The data contain about 96,000 clones, approximately 72% of them singletons. This TCR derives from a woman aged 70-85 years in good health and CMV-seropositive. Material for sequencing was PBMCs. The chain is built from TRBV28 and TRBJ1-3, with unresolved D. CDR3 nucleotides: TGTGCCAGCAGTTTCGGTCCCGTCTCTGGAAACACCATATATTTT. Translated: CASSFGPVSGNTIYF. Looking up the rest from reference TRBV28 and TRBJ1-3 gives the full variable domain: DVKVTQSSRYLVKRTGEKVFLECVQDMDHENMFWYRQDPGLGLRLIYFSYDVKMKEKGDIPEGYSVSREKKERFSLILESASTNQTSMYLCASSFGPVSGNTIYFGEGSWLTVV.